The sequence of this TCR beta chain was determined in a study of blood T cell repertoires in COVID-19. A single count supports this clone. TCRdb keeps only in-frame clones here, not all; method: immunoSEQ multiplex PCR. The sample includes 350,000 to 450,000 clones, about 87% of them seen just once. The CDR3 runs 16 residues. The V segment lost 4 bases and the J segment 4 bases; nucleotides outside the gene matches: 6. CDR1 SGHVS and CDR2 FQNEAQ come from the germline V gene. The rearrangement joins TRBV7-8 to TRBJ2-7; 14 nucleotides agree with TRBD2. This receptor was taken from a woman in her fifties or sixties with COVID-19, enrolled during active disease. Specimen: peripheral blood. CDR3 sequence reads: CASSSGLAGGLYEQYF. CDR3 coding DNA: TGTGCCAGCAGCTCAGGACTAGCGGGGGGTTTATACGAGCAGTACTTC. The variable domain in full, completed from reference TRBV7-8 and TRBJ2-7, reads GAGVSQSPRYKVAKRGQDVALRCDPISGHVSLFWYQQALGQGPEFLTYFQNEAQLDKSGLPSDRFFAERPEGSVSTLKIQRTQQEDSAVYLCASSSGLAGGLYEQYFGPGTRLTVT.